The clone carrying this T cell receptor beta chain was seen a handful of times. Its cognate antigen is unknown. Constant-region reverse primers amplified full-length variable regions, followed by semi-nested Nested Universal Primer A PCR. Using its own MiXCR run on the 5' RACE reads, TCRdb lists one record per CDR3 protein. The table shows 60,000 to 65,000 distinct CDR3 sequences, with roughly 30% occurring only once. CDR3 length: 14 amino acids. V was clipped by 0 bases and J by 2 bases, with 8 bases between them. CDR1 SGHNT and CDR2 YYREEE come from the germline V gene (reference sequence). Regarding the study as a whole: Tumor-infiltrating Treg TCR alpha and beta sequences overlapped most with tumor naive CD4+ T cells, then blood naive.

The V call is TRBV5-4, the J call TRBJ1-2; D perhaps matches TRBD1 (6 bases). The sequence came from a female donor with breast cancer. Sequencing input: tumor-infiltrating naive CD4+ T cells sorted from the breast tumor. Subset denoted: naive CD4+ T cells, CD4+CD45RA+CD25-. The CDR3 nucleotides read TGTGCCAGCAGCTTGGCAGGGGTCAACTATGGCTACACCTTC. The encoded protein is CASSLAGVNYGYTF.